This T cell receptor (beta chain) was found in a study of blood T cell repertoires in COVID-19. Per the original data handling: Estimation of nucleated cell counts was performed using reference gene primer amplification. Sequencing used immunoSEQ multiplex PCR; TCRdb keeps in-frame clones, though not all of them. V and J calls and clone size follow that table, whereas D and trimming were derived from the DNA. The sample includes 150,000 to 200,000 clones, roughly four fifths seen only once; the top ten take about 11%. Recruitment covered about 25 US areas and drew participants whose ages spanned about 18 to 90 years. Recovery meant two consecutive negative NP/OP PCR tests, professional clearance, or resolved symptoms. V lost 6 bases, J lost 7 bases, and 21 bases lay in between. CDR3 length: 15 amino acids. In germline, CDR1 is MNHEY, CDR2 SVGAGI.

The origin of this receptor is a man aged 45-65 years who had recovered from COVID-19. The material sequenced was PBMCs or T cells enriched from blood (not recorded which). This chain joins TRBV6-5 and TRBJ2-5, with D possibly being TRBD1 (6 bases). CDR3 sequence: CASRFYRDTHRTQYF. In DNA, the CDR3 is TGTGCCAGCAGATTTTACCGGGACACCCATCGGACCCAGTACTTC.